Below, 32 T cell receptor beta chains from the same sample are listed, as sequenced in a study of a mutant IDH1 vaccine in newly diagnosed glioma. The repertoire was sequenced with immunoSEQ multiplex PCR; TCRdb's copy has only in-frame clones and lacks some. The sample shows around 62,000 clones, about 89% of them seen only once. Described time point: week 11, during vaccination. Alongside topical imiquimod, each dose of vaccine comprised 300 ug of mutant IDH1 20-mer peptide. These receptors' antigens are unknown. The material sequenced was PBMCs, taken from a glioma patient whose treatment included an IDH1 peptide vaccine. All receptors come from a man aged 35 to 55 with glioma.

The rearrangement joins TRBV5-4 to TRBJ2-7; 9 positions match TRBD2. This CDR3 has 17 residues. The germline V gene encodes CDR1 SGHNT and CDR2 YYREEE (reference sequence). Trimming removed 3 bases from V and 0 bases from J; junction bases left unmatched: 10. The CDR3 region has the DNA TGTGCCAGCAGCTCGGTGGGCCTAGCGGGAATCTCCTACGAGCAGTACTTC. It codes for CASSSVGLAGISYEQYF. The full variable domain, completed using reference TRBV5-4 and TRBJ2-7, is ETGVTQSPTHLIKTRGQQVTLRCSSQSGHNTVSWYQQALGQGPQFIFQYYREEENGRGNFPPRFSGLQFPNYSSELNVNALELDDSALYLCASSSVGLAGISYEQYFGPGTRLTVT.

The CDR3 protein is CASSLEATSGELFF. CDR3 DNA: TGTGCCAGCAGCTTAGAGGCGACATCTGGGGAGCTGTTTTTT. The rearrangement uses TRBV11-2 and TRBJ2-2, with D hard to call. The CDR3 totals 14 residues. The germline V gene has CDR1 SGHAT and CDR2 FQNNGV. V gave up 0 bases and J gave up 8 bases, with 10 bases separating them.

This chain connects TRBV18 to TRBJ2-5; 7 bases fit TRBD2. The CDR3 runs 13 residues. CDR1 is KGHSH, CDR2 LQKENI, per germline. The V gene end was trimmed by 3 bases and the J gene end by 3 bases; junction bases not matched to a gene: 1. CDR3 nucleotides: TGTGCCAGCTCACCGGGGAGGGAAGAGACCCAGTACTTC. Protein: CASSPGREETQYF. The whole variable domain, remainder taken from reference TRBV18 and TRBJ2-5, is NAGVMQNPRHLVRRRGQEARLRCSPMKGHSHVYWYRQLPEEGLKFMVYLQKENIIDESGMPKERFSAEFPKEGPSILRIQQVVRGDSAAYFCASSPGREETQYFGPGTRLLVL.

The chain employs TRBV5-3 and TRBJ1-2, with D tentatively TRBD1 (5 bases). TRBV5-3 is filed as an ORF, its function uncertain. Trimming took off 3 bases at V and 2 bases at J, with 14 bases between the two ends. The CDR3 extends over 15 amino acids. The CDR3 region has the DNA TGTGCCAGAAGCTCTTTCGAGGGGCTAAACTATGGCTACACCTTC. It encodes CARSSFEGLNYGYTF.

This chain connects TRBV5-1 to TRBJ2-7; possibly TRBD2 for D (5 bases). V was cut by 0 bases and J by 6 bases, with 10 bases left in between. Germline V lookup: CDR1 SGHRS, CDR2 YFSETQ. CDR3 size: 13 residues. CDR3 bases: TGCGCCAGCAGCTTGGGTTCCGAGGGCGAGCAGTACTTC. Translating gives CASSLGSEGEQYF.

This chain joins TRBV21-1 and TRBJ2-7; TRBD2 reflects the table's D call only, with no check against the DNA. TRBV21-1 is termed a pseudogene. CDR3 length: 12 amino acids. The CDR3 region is CASSPASPHQYV. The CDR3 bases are TGTGCCAGCAGCCCAGCGAGTCCCCATCAGTACGTC.

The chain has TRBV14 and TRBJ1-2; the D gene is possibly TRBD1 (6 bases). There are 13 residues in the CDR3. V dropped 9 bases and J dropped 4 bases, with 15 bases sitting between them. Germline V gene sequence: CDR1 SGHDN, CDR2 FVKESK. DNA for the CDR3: TGTGCCAGTACCGCAGGCAGGGGCTATGGCTACACCTTC. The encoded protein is CASTAGRGYGYTF.

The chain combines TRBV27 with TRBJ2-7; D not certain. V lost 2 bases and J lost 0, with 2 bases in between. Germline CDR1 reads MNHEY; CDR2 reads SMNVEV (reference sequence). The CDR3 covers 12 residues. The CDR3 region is CASSLISYEQYV. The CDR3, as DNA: TGTGCCAGCAGTTTAATCTCCTACGAGCAGTACGTC.

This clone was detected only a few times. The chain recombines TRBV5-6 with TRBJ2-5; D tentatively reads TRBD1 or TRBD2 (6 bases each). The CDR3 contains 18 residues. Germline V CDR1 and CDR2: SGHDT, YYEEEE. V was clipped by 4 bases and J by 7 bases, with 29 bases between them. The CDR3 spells CASSHGAGAHRGLATQYF. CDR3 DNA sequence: TGTGCCAGCAGCCATGGAGCAGGGGCGCATCGGGGGCTAGCGACCCAGTACTTC.

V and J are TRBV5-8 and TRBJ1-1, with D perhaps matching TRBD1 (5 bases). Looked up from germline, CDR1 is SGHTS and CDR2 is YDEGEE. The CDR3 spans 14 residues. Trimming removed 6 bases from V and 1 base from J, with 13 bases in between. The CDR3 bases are TGTGCCAGCATCTCGGGACTCCGGAACACTGAAGCTTTCTTT. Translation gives CASISGLRNTEAFF.

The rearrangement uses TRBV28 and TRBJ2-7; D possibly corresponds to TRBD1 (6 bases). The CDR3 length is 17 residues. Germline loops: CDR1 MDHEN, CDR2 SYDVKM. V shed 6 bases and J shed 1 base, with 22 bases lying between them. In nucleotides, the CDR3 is TGTGCCAGCAGCCGAATACAGGGTACCCAAGTATCCTACGAGCAGTACTTC. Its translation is CASSRIQGTQVSYEQYF.

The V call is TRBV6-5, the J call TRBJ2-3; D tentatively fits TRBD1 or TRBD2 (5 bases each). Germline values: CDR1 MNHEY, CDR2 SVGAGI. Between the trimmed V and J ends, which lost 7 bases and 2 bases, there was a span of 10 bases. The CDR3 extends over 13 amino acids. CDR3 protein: CASKRDDTDTQYF. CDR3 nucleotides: TGTGCCAGCAAGAGGGACGACACAGATACGCAGTATTTT.

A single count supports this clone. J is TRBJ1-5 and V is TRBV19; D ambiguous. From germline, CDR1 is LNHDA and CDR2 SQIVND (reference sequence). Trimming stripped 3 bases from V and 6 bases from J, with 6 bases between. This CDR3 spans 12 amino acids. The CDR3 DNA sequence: TGTGCCAGTAGTATTTTTGGTCAGCCCCAGCATTTT. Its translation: CASSIFGQPQHF.

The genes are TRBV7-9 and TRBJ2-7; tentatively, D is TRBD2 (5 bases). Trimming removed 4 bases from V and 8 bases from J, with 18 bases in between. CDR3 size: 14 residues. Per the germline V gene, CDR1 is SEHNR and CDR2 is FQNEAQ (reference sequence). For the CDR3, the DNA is TGTGCCAGCAGCTCAGCGGAGTCAGGTATGAAGCAGTACTTC. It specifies CASSSAESGMKQYF.

The DNA of the CDR3 is TGTGCCTTCAACGGAGCGGGGGGCACCTACGAGCAGTACGTC. Protein: CAFNGAGGTYEQYV. The chain links TRBV2 to TRBJ2-7, with 9 bases lining up with TRBD2. The germline gives CDR1 SNHLY, CDR2 FYNNEI. J lost 2 bases, V lost 11 bases, and 10 bases had no gene match. The CDR3 is made up of 14 amino acids.

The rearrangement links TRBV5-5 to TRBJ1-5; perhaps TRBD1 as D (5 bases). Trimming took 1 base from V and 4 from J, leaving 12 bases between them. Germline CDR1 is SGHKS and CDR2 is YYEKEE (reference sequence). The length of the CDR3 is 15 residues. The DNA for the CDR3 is TGTGCCAGCAGCTTGCGAACAGGTAGAAATCAGCCCCAGCATTTT. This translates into CASSLRTGRNQPQHF.

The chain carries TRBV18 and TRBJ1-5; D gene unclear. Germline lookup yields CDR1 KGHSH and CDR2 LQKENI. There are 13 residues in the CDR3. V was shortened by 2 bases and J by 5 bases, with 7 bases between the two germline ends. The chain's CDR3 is CASSPESDQPQHF. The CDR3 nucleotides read TGTGCCAGCTCACCAGAGAGCGATCAGCCCCAGCATTTT.

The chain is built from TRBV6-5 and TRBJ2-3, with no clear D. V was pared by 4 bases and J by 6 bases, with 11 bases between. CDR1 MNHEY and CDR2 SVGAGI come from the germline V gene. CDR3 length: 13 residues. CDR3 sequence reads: CASSWRPEDTQYF. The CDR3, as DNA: TGTGCCAGCAGTTGGCGACCGGAGGATACGCAGTATTTT.

The DNA for the CDR3 is TGTGCCAGCACCAGACGTGTCGGGGCCAACGTCCTGACTTTC. It yields the protein CASTRRVGANVLTF. The chain uses TRBV28 and TRBJ2-6; D ambiguous. The germline V gene has CDR1 MDHEN and CDR2 SYDVKM. With 7 bases removed from V and 4 bases from J, the gap between germline ends came to 11 bases. The CDR3 contains 14 residues.

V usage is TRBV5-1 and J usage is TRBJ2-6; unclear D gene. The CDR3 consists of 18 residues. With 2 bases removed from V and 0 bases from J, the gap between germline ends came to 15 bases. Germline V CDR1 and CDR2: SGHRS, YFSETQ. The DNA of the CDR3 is TGCGCCAGCAGCTTCGATTCTATGTCGCTCTCTGGGGCCAACGTCCTGACTTTC. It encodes CASSFDSMSLSGANVLTF.

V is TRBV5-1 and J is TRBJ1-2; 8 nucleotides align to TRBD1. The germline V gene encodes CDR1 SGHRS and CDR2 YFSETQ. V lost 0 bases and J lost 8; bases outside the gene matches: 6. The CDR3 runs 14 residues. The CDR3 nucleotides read TGCGCCAGCAGCTTGGCGGGACAGGAGAGGGGCTACACCTTC. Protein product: CASSLAGQERGYTF.

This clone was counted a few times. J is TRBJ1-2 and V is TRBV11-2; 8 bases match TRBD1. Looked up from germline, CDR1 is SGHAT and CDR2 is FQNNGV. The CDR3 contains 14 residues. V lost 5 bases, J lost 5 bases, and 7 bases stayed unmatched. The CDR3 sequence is CASSQGAGRYGYTF. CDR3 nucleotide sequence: TGTGCCAGCAGCCAGGGGGCAGGGCGGTATGGCTACACCTTC.

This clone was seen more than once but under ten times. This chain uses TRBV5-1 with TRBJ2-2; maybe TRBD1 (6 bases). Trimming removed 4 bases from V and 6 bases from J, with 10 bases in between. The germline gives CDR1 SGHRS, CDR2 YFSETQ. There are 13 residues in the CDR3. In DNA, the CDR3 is TGCGCCAGCAGCCTGGGGACATCCGGGGAGCTGTTTTTT. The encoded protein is CASSLGTSGELFF.

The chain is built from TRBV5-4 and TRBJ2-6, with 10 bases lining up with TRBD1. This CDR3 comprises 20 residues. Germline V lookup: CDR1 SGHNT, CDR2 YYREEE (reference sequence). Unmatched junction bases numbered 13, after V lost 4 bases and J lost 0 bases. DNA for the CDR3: TGTGCCAGCAGCCCCCTGGGAGTGACAGGGGGCTCCTCTGGGGCCAACGTCCTGACTTTC. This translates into CASSPLGVTGGSSGANVLTF.

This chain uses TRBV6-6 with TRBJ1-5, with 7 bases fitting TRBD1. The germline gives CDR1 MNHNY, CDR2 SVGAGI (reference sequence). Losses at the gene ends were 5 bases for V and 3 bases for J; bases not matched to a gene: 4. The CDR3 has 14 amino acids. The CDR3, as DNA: TGTGCCAGCAGTGGGACAGCCAACAATCAGCCCCAGCATTTT. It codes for CASSGTANNQPQHF.

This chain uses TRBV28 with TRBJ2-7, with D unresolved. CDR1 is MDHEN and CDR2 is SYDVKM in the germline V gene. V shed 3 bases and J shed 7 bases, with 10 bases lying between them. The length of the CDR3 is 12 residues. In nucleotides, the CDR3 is TGTGCCAGCAGTTTTTCCGGGTTTGAGCAGTACGTC. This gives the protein CASSFSGFEQYV.

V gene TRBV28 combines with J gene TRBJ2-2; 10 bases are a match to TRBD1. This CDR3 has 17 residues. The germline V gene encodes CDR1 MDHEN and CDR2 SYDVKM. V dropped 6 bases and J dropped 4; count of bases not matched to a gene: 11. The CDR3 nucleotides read TGTGCCAGCAGGGGTCTCCGGGACAGGGGATTCACCGGGGAGCTGTTTTTT. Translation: CASRGLRDRGFTGELFF.

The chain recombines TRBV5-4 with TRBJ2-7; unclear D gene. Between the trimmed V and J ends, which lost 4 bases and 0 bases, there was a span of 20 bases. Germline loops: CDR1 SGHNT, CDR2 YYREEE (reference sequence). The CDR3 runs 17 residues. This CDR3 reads CASSKPGPQSLSYEQYF. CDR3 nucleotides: TGTGCCAGCAGCAAACCGGGCCCCCAATCCCTCTCCTACGAGCAGTACTTC.

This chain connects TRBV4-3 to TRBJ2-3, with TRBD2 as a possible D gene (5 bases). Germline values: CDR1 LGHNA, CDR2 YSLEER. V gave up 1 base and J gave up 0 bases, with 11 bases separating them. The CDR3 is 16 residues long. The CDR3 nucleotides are TGCGCCAGCAGCCAAGTCGAGGGATACAGCACAGATACGCAGTATTTT. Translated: CASSQVEGYSTDTQYF.

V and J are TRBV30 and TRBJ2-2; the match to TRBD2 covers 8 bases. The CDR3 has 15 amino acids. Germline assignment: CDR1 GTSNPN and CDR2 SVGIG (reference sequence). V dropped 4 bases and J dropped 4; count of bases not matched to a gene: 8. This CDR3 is CAWTITGGGTGELFF. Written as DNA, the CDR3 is TGTGCCTGGACCATTACGGGAGGGGGCACCGGGGAGCTGTTTTTT.

This CDR3 reads CASSIADGHYTEAFF. CDR3 coding DNA: TGTGCCAGTAGTATAGCGGACGGACATTACACTGAAGCTTTCTTT. V usage is TRBV19 and J usage is TRBJ1-1, with D possibly TRBD1 on 5 matching bases. With 1 base removed from V and 3 bases from J, the gap between germline ends came to 12 bases. The CDR3 has 15 residues. The germline V gene encodes CDR1 LNHDA and CDR2 SQIVND (reference sequence).

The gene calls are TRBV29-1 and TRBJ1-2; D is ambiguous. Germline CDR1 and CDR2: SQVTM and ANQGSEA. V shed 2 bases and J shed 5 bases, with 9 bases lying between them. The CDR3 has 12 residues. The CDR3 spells CSVESSDYGYTF. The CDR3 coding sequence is TGCAGCGTTGAAAGTTCAGATTATGGCTACACCTTC.